This T cell receptor beta chain was profiled in a study of tissue T cells after allogeneic stem cell transplantation. Study outcomes and limitations: TCR repertoires tracked anatomic similarity, regardless of disease or transplant status.

Generated by immunoSEQ multiplex PCR, the TCRdb table keeps only in-frame clones and is missing some. The repertoire has over 1,500 clones, about 85% of them found once; the top ten carry approximately 8%. Between the trimmed V and J ends, which lost 3 bases and 5 bases, there was a span of 7 bases. The CDR3 sequence is 13 residues long. Per germline, CDR1 KGHDR and CDR2 SFDVKD. About this clone: What it binds is not known.

Material: liver tissue, obtained at autopsy. The J gene is TRBJ1-5, the V gene TRBV24-1; D is undetermined. The origin of this receptor is a male patient at least 60 years old with steroid-refractory graft-versus-host disease after an allogeneic stem cell transplant. Part of the T cells may come from the graft donor. The CDR3 nucleotides are TGTGCCACCAGTGATCGCAGTGATCAGCCCCAGCATTTT. This codes for CATSDRSDQPQHF.